This T cell receptor (beta chain) was recovered during a study of T-cell reconstitution after alpha-beta-depleted transplantation in children. Trimming cost V 5 bases and J 7 bases, with 8 bases left between them. Germline CDR1 MNHEY, CDR2 SVGEGT. The CDR3 totals 12 residues. Library preparation (for TCRbeta) was performed with unique molecular identifiers. TCRdb recomputed calls from the PCR reads with MiXCR, one row per CDR3 protein. The data contain some 520,000 distinct CDR3 sequences, around a third of them seen just once; the ten biggest clones take up under 3%. A few counts support this clonotype.

The clonotype comes from a human donor who donated a stem cell graft to a child with aplastic anemia. The sequenced sample was PBMCs from the stem cell graft donor, obtained from the stem cell graft. V and J are TRBV6-2 or TRBV6-3 and TRBJ1-4; D is unresolved. This CDR3 reads CASSHPREKLFF. The CDR3 nucleotides read TGTGCCAGCAGTCACCCCCGTGAAAAACTGTTTTTT.